This T cell receptor (beta chain) is drawn from a study of regulatory T cells in long-lasting Graves disease. Study-level findings and limits: Persistent Graves' patients possessed reduced TCR diversity relative to recently diagnosed ones. TRBV28, TRBJ1-2 and TRBJ2-5 were favored in persistent disease.

Time point meaning: newly diagnosed GD, antithyroid drugs for less than 3 months. With RNA extracted from PBMCs as input, the TCR library was made. Researchers made TCR beta libraries by using iRepertoire HTBI primers and running Arm-PCR on CDR3 regions. Study processing details: The samples included around 60 TRBV and over eleven TRBJ segments. TCRdb processed the multiplex PCR reads anew with MiXCR; each CDR3 protein has one entry. TCRdb's processing, not the authors' own work, is the source of the V and J calls. The top ten clones hold over 8.5% of a sample with 350,000 to 500,000 distinct CDR3 sequences, less than 20% of them seen once. In its sample, this clonotype was seen many times. The antigen remains undetermined. The CDR3 extends over 15 amino acids. Trimming removed 0 bases at V and 6 bases at J, with 13 bases between. Germline V lookup: CDR1 SGHRS, CDR2 YFSETQ. This same sample was also taken into another study, of T cells in Graves' hyperthyroidism and ophthalmopathy. From that report: Participants, patients aged 18 to 65, had newly diagnosed hyperthyroidism with a duration under 2 months.

The receptor's source is a woman under 40 with Graves disease. The genes are TRBV5-1 and TRBJ2-1, with D possibly TRBD2 on 7 matching bases. This sample comprised peripheral blood mononuclear cells (PBMCs), obtained at new diagnosis, from a patient treated with antithyroid drugs. The CDR3 nucleotides read TGCGCCAGCAGCTTGGTGGGGGGGGCTAGCAATGAGCAGTTCTTC. Its protein product is CASSLVGGASNEQFF.